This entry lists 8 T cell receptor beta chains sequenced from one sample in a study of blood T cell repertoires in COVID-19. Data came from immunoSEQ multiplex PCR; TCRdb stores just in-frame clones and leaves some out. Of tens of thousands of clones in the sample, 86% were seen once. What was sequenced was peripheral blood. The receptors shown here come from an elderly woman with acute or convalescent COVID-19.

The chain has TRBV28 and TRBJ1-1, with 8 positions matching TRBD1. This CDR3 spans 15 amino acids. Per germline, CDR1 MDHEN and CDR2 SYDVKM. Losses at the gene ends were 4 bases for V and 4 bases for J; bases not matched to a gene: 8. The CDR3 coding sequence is TGTGCCAGCAGTTACCTACAGGGGGGGGGCACTGAAGCTTTCTTT. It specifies CASSYLQGGGTEAFF.

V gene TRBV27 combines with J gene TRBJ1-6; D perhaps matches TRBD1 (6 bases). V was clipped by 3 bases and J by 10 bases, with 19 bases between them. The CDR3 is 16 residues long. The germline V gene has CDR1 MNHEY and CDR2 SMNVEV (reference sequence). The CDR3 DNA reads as TGTGCCAGCAGTTTGCGGGGGCGAAGCACTAGATCACCCCTCCACTTT. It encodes CASSLRGRSTRSPLHF.

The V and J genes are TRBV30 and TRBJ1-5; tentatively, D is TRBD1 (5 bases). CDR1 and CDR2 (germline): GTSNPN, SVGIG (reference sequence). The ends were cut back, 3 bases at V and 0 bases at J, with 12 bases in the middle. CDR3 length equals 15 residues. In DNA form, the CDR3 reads TGTGCCTGGAGCCGGGGGGATTATAGCAATCAGCCCCAGCATTTT. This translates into CAWSRGDYSNQPQHF.

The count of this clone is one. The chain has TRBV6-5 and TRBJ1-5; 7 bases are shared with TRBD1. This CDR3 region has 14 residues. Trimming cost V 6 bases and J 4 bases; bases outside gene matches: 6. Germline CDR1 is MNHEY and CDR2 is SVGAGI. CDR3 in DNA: TGTGCCAGCAGGATCAGGACAGGTAATCAGCCCCAGCATTTT. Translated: CASRIRTGNQPQHF.

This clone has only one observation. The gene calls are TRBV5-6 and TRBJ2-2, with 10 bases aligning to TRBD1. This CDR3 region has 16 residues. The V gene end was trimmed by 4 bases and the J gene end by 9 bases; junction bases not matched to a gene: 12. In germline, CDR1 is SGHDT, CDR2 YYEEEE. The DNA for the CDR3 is TGTGCCAGCAGCCTCCCCGGGACAGGGGCCTCCCGGGAGCTGTTTTTT. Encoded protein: CASSLPGTGASRELFF.

The CDR3 spells CSASQVTVGEKLFF. CDR3 DNA sequence: TGCAGTGCTAGTCAGGTGACAGTGGGCGAAAAACTGTTTTTT. V is TRBV20-1 and J is TRBJ1-4; TRBD1 is a possible D gene (5 bases). CDR3 size: 14 residues. Germline V gene sequence: CDR1 DFQATT, CDR2 SNEGSKA (reference sequence). Trimming shortened V by 3 bases and J by 8 bases, and 16 bases separated the two germline ends.

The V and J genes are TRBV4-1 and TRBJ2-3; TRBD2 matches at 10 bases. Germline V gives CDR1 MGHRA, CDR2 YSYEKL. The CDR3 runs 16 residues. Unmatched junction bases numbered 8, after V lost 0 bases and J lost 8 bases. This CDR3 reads CASSQESSGSLSTQYF. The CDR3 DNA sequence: TGCGCCAGCAGCCAAGAGTCTAGCGGGAGTCTGAGTACGCAGTATTTT.

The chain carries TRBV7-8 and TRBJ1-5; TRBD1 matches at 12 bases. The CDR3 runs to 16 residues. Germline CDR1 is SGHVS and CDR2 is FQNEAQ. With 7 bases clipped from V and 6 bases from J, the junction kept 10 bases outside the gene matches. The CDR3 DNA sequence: TGTGCCAGCACCCAGGGACAGGGGGCATTGGGTCAGCCCCAGCATTTT. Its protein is CASTQGQGALGQPQHF.